The present T cell receptor (beta chain) was sequenced within a study of beta chain features in type 1 diabetes. One heparinised blood draw averaging roughly 120 mL was given by each donor. Expressed TCRB transcripts were sequenced after all isolated RNA was converted to cDNA. Profiling relied on immunoSEQ multiplex PCR, and the TCRdb table lists in-frame clones only, not all of them. The repertoire has hundreds of thousands of clones, roughly 15% of them found once; the top ten carry 0.07% to 0.095%. This clone showed up just a few times. This CDR3 has 18 amino acids. V lost 0 bases and J lost 2, with 17 bases in between.

The source of this sequence is a man between 18 and 35 years old in good health. The sequenced material came from naive CD4+ T cells from blood. This rearrangement joins TRBV23-1 to TRBJ1-5; D gene unclear. TRBV23-1 is flagged as an ORF with uncertain function. The CDR3 loop is CASSQSTIGVPGNQPQHF. The CDR3 DNA follows: TGCGCCAGCAGTCAATCAACTATCGGGGTCCCTGGCAATCAGCCCCAGCATTTT.